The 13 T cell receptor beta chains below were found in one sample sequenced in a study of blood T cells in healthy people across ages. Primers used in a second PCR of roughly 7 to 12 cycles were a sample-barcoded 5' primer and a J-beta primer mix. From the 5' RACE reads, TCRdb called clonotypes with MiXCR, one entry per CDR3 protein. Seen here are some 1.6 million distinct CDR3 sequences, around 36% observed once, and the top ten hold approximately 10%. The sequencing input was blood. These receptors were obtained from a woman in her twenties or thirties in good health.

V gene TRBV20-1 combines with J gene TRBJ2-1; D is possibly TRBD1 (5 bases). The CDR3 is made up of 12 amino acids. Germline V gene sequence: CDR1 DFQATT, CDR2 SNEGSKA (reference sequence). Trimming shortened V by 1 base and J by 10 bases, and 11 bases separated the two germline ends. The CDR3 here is CSARAGHFEQFF. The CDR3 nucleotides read TGCAGTGCTAGAGCAGGGCATTTCGAGCAGTTCTTC.

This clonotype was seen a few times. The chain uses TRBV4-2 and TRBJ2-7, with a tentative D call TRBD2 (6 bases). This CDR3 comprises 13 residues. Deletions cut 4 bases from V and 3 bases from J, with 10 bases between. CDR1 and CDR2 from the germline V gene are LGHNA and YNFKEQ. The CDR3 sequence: CASSPTSFYEQYF. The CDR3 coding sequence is TGTGCCAGCAGCCCGACTAGTTTCTACGAGCAGTACTTC.

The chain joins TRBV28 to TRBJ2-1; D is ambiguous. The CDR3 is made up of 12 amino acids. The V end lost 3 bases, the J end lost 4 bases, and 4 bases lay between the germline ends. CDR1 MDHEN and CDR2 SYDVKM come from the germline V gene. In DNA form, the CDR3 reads TGTGCCAGCAGTTTTAAGTACAATGAGCAGTTCTTC. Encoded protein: CASSFKYNEQFF.

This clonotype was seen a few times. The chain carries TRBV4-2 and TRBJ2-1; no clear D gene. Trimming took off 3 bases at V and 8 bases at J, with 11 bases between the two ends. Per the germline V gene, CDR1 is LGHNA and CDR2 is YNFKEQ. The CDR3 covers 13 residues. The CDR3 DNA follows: TGTGCCAGCAGCCACTCTCCTCTCGATGAGCAGTTCTTC. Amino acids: CASSHSPLDEQFF.

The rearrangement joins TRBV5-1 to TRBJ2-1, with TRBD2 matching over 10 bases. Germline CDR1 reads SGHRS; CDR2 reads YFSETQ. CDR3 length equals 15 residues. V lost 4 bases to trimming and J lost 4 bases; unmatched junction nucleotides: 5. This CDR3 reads CASSPSSGSYNEQFF. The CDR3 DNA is TGCGCCAGCAGCCCCTCTAGCGGGAGTTACAATGAGCAGTTCTTC.

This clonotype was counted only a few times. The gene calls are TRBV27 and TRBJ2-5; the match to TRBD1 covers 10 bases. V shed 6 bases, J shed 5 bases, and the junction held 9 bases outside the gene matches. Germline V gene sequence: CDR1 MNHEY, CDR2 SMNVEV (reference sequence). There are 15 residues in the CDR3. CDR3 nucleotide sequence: TGTGCCAGCAGCCCCGGGACAGGGGCCCGGGAGACCCAGTACTTC. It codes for CASSPGTGARETQYF.

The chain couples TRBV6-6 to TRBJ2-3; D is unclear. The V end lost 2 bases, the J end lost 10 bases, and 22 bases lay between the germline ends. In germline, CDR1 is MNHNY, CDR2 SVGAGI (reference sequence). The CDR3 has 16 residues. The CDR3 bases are TGTGCCAGCAGTTACCCCCCCAGCCACCTGGAGACCCCGCAGTATTTT. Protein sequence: CASSYPPSHLETPQYF.

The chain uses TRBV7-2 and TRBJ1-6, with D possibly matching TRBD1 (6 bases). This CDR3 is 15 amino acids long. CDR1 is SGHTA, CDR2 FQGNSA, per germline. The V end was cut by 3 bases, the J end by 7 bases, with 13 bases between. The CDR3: CASSFQGLGNSPLHF. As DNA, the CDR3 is TGTGCCAGCAGCTTCCAGGGGTTGGGGAATTCACCCCTCCACTTT.

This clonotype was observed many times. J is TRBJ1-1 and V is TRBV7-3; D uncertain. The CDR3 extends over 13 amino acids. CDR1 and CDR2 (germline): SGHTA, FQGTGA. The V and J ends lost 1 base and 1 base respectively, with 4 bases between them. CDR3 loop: CASSLNGNTEAFF. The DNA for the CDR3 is TGTGCCAGCAGCTTAAACGGGAACACTGAAGCTTTCTTT.

The CDR3: CSAPWLAGVYNEQFF. Written as DNA, the CDR3 is TGCAGTGCCCCTTGGTTAGCGGGAGTTTACAATGAGCAGTTCTTC. This chain uses TRBV20-1 with TRBJ2-1; 9 bases map to TRBD2. Germline assignment: CDR1 DFQATT and CDR2 SNEGSKA (reference sequence). The junction had 10 bases not matched to a gene; V was cut back by 6 bases and J by 4 bases. The CDR3 sequence is 15 residues long.

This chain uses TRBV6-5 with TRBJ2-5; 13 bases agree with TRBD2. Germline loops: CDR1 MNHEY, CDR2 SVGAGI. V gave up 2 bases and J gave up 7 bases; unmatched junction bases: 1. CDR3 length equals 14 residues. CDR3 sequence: CASSYRTSGGTQYF. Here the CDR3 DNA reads TGTGCCAGCAGTTACAGGACTAGCGGGGGGACCCAGTACTTC.

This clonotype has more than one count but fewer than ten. The CDR3 nucleotides are TGTGCCACCAGCGGGGACAGGGGGGATGGAAAGACCCAGTACTTC. It translates to CATSGDRGDGKTQYF. The rearrangement joins TRBV15 to TRBJ2-5; 11 nucleotides agree with TRBD1. The trim removed 5 bases at V and 6 bases at J, leaving 8 bases unmatched. Germline V gene lookup returns CDR1 LNHNV and CDR2 YYDKDF (reference sequence). The CDR3 is 15 amino acids.

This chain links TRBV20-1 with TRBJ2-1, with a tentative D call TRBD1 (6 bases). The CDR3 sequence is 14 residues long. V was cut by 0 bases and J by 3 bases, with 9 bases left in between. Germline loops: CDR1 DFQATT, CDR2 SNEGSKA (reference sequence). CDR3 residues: CSARERGNYNEQFF. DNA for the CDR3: TGCAGTGCTAGAGAGAGGGGGAACTACAATGAGCAGTTCTTC.